These 26 T cell receptor beta chains originate from one sample sequenced in a study of cytomegalovirus exposure and HLA in healthy donors. The repertoire was sequenced with immunoSEQ multiplex PCR; TCRdb's copy has only in-frame clones and lacks some. Altogether about 220,000 clones are present, about nine tenths being singletons, with the ten largest covering 1.1%. The specimen was PBMCs. The receptor source for this set is a young woman in good health and CMV-seronegative.

This chain uses TRBV25-1 with TRBJ1-3; 8 bases are a match to TRBD1. The junction had 5 bases not matched to a gene; V was cut back by 4 bases and J by 0 bases. The CDR3 is made up of 16 amino acids. Germline V gives CDR1 MGHDK, CDR2 SYGVNS. The CDR3 loop reads CASSVGTGRSGNTIYF. The CDR3 region has the DNA TGTGCCAGCAGTGTGGGGACAGGACGCTCTGGAAACACCATATATTTT.

This chain links TRBV27 with TRBJ2-7, with 9 bases aligning to TRBD2. This CDR3 is built from 15 residues. Germline CDR1 is MNHEY and CDR2 is SMNVEV (reference sequence). After removal of 0 bases from V and 4 bases from J, the junction contained 4 bases not matched to a gene. The CDR3 is CASSLSGTSWYEQYF. CDR3 bases: TGTGCCAGCAGTTTATCCGGGACTAGCTGGTACGAGCAGTACTTC.

This chain connects TRBV4-1 to TRBJ2-2; TRBD1 aligns across 7 bases. Per the germline V gene, CDR1 is MGHRA and CDR2 is YSYEKL. The V segment lost 0 bases and the J segment 5 bases; nucleotides outside the gene matches: 6. The CDR3 contains 16 residues. CDR3 region: CASSQESTGITGELFF. In DNA form, the CDR3 reads TGCGCCAGCAGCCAAGAATCGACAGGGATTACCGGGGAGCTGTTTTTT.

This chain uses TRBV2 with TRBJ2-1, with TRBD2 identical over 13 bases. With 6 bases clipped from V and 6 bases from J, the junction kept 11 bases outside the gene matches. Germline V gene lookup returns CDR1 SNHLY and CDR2 FYNNEI. CDR3 length equals 17 residues. CDR3 nucleotide sequence: TGTGCCAGCAGGCAGCGGACTAGCGGGAGAGTCGCCAATGAGCAGTTCTTC. This codes for CASRQRTSGRVANEQFF. Looking up the rest from reference TRBV2 and TRBJ2-1 gives the full variable domain: EPEVTQTPSHQVTQMGQEVILRCVPISNHLYFYWYRQILGQKVEFLVSFYNNEISEKSEIFDDQFSVERPDGSNFTLKIRSTKLEDSAMYFCASRQRTSGRVANEQFFGPGTRLTVL.

In its sample, this clone was seen once. The rearrangement links TRBV9 to TRBJ2-7; the match to TRBD1 covers 8 bases. Germline assignment: CDR1 SGDLS and CDR2 YYNGEE. The CDR3 extends over 16 amino acids. V lost 3 bases to trimming and J lost 5 bases; unmatched junction nucleotides: 13. CDR3 coding DNA: TGTGCCAGCAGCGGAGGTTGGACAGGGTTTATCCACGAGCAGTACTTC. Translation: CASSGGWTGFIHEQYF.

This chain links TRBV19 with TRBJ2-7; 10 nucleotides align to TRBD2. The CDR3 sequence is 17 residues long. Germline loops: CDR1 LNHDA, CDR2 SQIVND (reference sequence). Trimming at V came to 0 bases and at J to 4 bases, leaving 9 bases not matched to a gene. Here the CDR3 DNA reads TGTGCCAGTAGTATAGATAGCGGCTCTAGCGGGAGTTACGAGCAGTACTTC. Translating it yields CASSIDSGSSGSYEQYF.

The V gene is TRBV7-9, the J gene TRBJ2-6; weak D call: TRBD2 (6 bases). Germline CDR1 SEHNR, CDR2 FQNEAQ (reference sequence). Trimming pared 1 base from V and 10 bases from J, leaving 17 bases between. This CDR3 comprises 16 residues. CDR3 sequence reads: CASSLEAGPTLNVLTF. CDR3 in DNA: TGTGCCAGCAGCTTAGAGGCGGGACCGACTCTAAACGTCCTGACTTTC.

The sample holds a few counts of this clone. The genes are TRBV30 and TRBJ2-3, with D perhaps matching TRBD2 (6 bases). From germline, CDR1 is GTSNPN and CDR2 SVGIG (reference sequence). V lost 3 bases and J lost 1, with 11 bases in between. This CDR3 spans 14 amino acids. CDR3 DNA: TGTGCCTGGAGCCATCCGGGGGGCACAGATACGCAGTATTTT. This translates into CAWSHPGGTDTQYF.

This sequence joins TRBV14 and TRBJ1-2; D is undetermined. The V end lost 1 base, the J end lost 0 bases, and 9 bases lay between the germline ends. From germline, CDR1 is SGHDN and CDR2 FVKESK. The length of the CDR3 is 15 residues. This CDR3 is CASSQGGLPNYGYTF. The CDR3 DNA reads TGTGCCAGCAGCCAAGGTGGACTTCCTAACTATGGCTACACCTTC.

The rearrangement joins TRBV7-8 to TRBJ2-7, with 9 positions matching TRBD2. The CDR3 sequence is 18 residues long. The V gene end was trimmed by 1 base and the J gene end by 6 bases; junction bases not matched to a gene: 16. Germline loops: CDR1 SGHVS, CDR2 FQNEAQ. The CDR3 protein is CASSLGSGAGGPSREQYF. The CDR3, as DNA: TGTGCCAGCAGCTTAGGCTCTGGGGCGGGAGGGCCTTCTCGCGAGCAGTACTTC.

The chain couples TRBV6-1 to TRBJ2-5, with D tentatively TRBD2 (6 bases). Germline CDR1 and CDR2: MNHNS and SASEGT. Deletions cut 6 bases from V and 5 bases from J, with 16 bases between. CDR3 length equals 14 residues. Written as DNA, the CDR3 is TGTGCCAGCAGACTGCGGGCGGGATATGAGACCCAGTACTTC. Its protein product is CASRLRAGYETQYF.

Here the CDR3 DNA reads TGTGCCAGTAGTTTTACTGCGAACACCGGGGAGCTGTTTTTT. Protein product: CASSFTANTGELFF. J is TRBJ2-2 and V is TRBV19; D remains unclear. This CDR3 contains 14 residues. Germline V CDR1 and CDR2: LNHDA, SQIVND (reference sequence). V was clipped by 5 bases and J by 0 bases, with 7 bases between them.

The chain couples TRBV5-8 to TRBJ2-3; D possibly corresponds to TRBD1 (5 bases). V gave up 7 bases and J gave up 1 base, with 16 bases separating them. CDR1 and CDR2 (germline): SGHTS, YDEGEE. The CDR3 spans 15 residues. The CDR3 DNA reads TGTGCCAGCGACTCCAGGGTGATCGGCACAGATACGCAGTATTTT. Amino acids: CASDSRVIGTDTQYF.

This clone occurred once. V and J are TRBV27 and TRBJ1-2; D may be TRBD1 (5 bases). Per germline, CDR1 MNHEY and CDR2 SMNVEV (reference sequence). V was trimmed by 2 bases and J by 4 bases, leaving 11 bases between them. The CDR3 contains 14 residues. The CDR3 loop is CASSLAGKSYGYTF. CDR3 in DNA: TGTGCCAGCAGTTTAGCAGGGAAGTCCTATGGCTACACCTTC.

This clone was seen a handful of times. The chain is built from TRBV5-1 and TRBJ1-2; D is unresolved. The V gene's germline CDR1 is SGHRS and CDR2 YFSETQ. Trimming shortened V by 0 bases and J by 3 bases, and 6 bases separated the two germline ends. The CDR3 contains 13 residues. CDR3 DNA sequence: TGCGCCAGCAGCTTGGAGGCGGACTATGGCTACACCTTC. This encodes CASSLEADYGYTF. The full variable domain, its missing parts supplied by reference TRBV5-1 and TRBJ1-2, is KAGVTQTPRYLIKTRGQQVTLSCSPISGHRSVSWYQQTPGQGLQFLFEYFSETQRNKGNFPGRFSGRQFSNSRSEMNVSTLELGDSALYLCASSLEADYGYTFGSGTRLTVV.

About this clone: The germline gene is not matched at one end of the junction; a read error may be the cause. This chain joins TRBV30 and TRBJ1-2; D is uncertain. The germline V gene encodes CDR1 GTSNPN and CDR2 SVGIG (reference sequence). The CDR3 is 14 amino acids. Written as DNA, the CDR3 is TGTGTCTGGAGTGGGTCGGTGGATTCGGGAGGCTACACCTTC. This sequence encodes CVWSGSVDSGGYTF.

The chain combines TRBV28 with TRBJ2-7, with 9 bases fitting TRBD1. Germline loops: CDR1 MDHEN, CDR2 SYDVKM. The CDR3 is 14 amino acids. Trimming removed 6 bases from V and 7 bases from J; junction bases left unmatched: 10. CDR3: CASSRGDRADEQYF. The CDR3 coding sequence is TGTGCCAGCAGCCGAGGGGACAGGGCGGATGAGCAGTACTTC.

The V call is TRBV7-8, the J call TRBJ2-1; D remains unclear. The V end lost 4 bases, the J end lost 10 bases, and 11 bases lay between the germline ends. The CDR3 is 12 amino acids. CDR1 is SGHVS and CDR2 is FQNEAQ in the germline V gene. The CDR3 reads CASSSHLGEQFF. The CDR3 coding sequence is TGTGCCAGCAGCTCACATCTCGGGGAGCAGTTCTTC.

This chain joins TRBV19 and TRBJ1-2, with D uncertain. Trimming took 2 bases from V and 4 from J, leaving 11 bases between them. The CDR3 totals 14 residues. The V gene's germline CDR1 is LNHDA and CDR2 SQIVND (reference sequence). CDR3 amino acids: CASSIWAVRYGYTF. For the CDR3, the DNA is TGTGCCAGTAGTATATGGGCAGTTCGCTATGGCTACACCTTC.

As DNA, the CDR3 is TGTGCCTGGAGTCCCGGGACTAGCGGGATAACAGATACGCAGTATTTT. Its protein product is CAWSPGTSGITDTQYF. This chain connects TRBV30 to TRBJ2-3; 13 bases are shared with TRBD2. The V and J ends lost 2 bases and 3 bases, in that order; junction bases with no gene match: 5. CDR1 is GTSNPN, CDR2 SVGIG, per germline (reference sequence). The CDR3 spans 16 residues.

The V and J genes are TRBV13 and TRBJ2-7, with D maybe TRBD1 (6 bases). Trimming removed 5 bases from V and 3 bases from J, with 20 bases in between. CDR3 length equals 16 residues. Germline CDR1 PRHDT, CDR2 FYEKMQ (reference sequence). CDR3 DNA: TGTGCCAGCAGCGCCTCGACAGGTACGCTCTTCTACGAGCAGTACTTC. It yields the protein CASSASTGTLFYEQYF.

V is TRBV11-1 and J is TRBJ2-1, with D unresolved. The V gene's germline CDR1 is SGHAT and CDR2 FQDESV (reference sequence). V was pared by 8 bases and J by 6 bases, with 14 bases between. The CDR3 is made up of 13 amino acids. CDR3 in DNA: TGTGCCAGCGTATCGGCTAGTAGCAATGAGCAGTTCTTC. As protein: CASVSASSNEQFF.

The chain links TRBV27 to TRBJ2-7, with a weak D call TRBD2 (7 bases). Germline assignment: CDR1 MNHEY and CDR2 SMNVEV (reference sequence). V lost 5 bases to trimming and J lost 5 bases, with 13 bases between them. This CDR3 spans 13 amino acids. CDR3 nucleotide sequence: TGTGCCAGCAGTGAACAGGGACTAAACGAGCAGTACTTC. This gives the protein CASSEQGLNEQYF.

This clone was observed a handful of times. V usage is TRBV7-8 and J usage is TRBJ1-2; 9 nucleotides agree with TRBD1. Germline trimming cut 1 base from V and 1 base from J; bases unmatched to any gene: 4. Germline CDR1 reads SGHVS; CDR2 reads FQNEAQ. The CDR3 consists of 16 residues. This chain's CDR3 is CASSLGTGQGNYGYTF. CDR3 sequence (DNA): TGTGCCAGCAGCTTAGGGACGGGACAGGGTAACTATGGCTACACCTTC.

The chain carries TRBV2 and TRBJ2-7, with TRBD1 identical over 7 bases. The CDR3 spans 15 residues. Germline V gives CDR1 SNHLY, CDR2 FYNNEI. Unmatched junction bases numbered 12, after V lost 6 bases and J lost 4 bases. Here the CDR3 DNA reads TGTGCCAGCAGGGGAGACCGGGACAGAAGTTACGAGCAGTACTTC. Protein sequence: CASRGDRDRSYEQYF. The variable domain in full, completed from reference TRBV2 and TRBJ2-7, reads EPEVTQTPSHQVTQMGQEVILRCVPISNHLYFYWYRQILGQKVEFLVSFYNNEISEKSEIFDDQFSVERPDGSNFTLKIRSTKLEDSAMYFCASRGDRDRSYEQYFGPGTRLTVT.

V usage is TRBV15 and J usage is TRBJ1-4; possible D gene TRBD1, 5 bases. CDR3 length: 15 amino acids. The germline V and J ends were trimmed by 1 base and 7 bases, with 13 bases remaining between them. Germline CDR1 reads LNHNV; CDR2 reads YYDKDF (reference sequence). The CDR3 is CATSRGEEDTEKLFF. CDR3 sequence (DNA): TGTGCCACCAGCAGAGGGGAGGAGGACACTGAAAAACTGTTTTTT.